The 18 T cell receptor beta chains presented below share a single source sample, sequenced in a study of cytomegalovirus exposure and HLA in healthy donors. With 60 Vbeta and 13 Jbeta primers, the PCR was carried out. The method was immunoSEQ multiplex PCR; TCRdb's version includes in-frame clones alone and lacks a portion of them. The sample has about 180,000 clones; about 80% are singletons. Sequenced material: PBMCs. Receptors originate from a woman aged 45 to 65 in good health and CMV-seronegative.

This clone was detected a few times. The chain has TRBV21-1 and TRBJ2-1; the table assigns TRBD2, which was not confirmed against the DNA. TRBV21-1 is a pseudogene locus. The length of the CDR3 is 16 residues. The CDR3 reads CATETSGGNDYNEQFF. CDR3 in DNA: TGTGCCACCGAGACTAGCGGGGGAAATGATTACAATGAGCAGTTCTTC.

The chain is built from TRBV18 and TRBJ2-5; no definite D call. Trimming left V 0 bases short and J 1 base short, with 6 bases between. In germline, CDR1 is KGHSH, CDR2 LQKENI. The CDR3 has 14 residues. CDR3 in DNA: TGTGCCAGCTCACCACCGAACGGCCAAGAGACCCAGTACTTC. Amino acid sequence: CASSPPNGQETQYF.

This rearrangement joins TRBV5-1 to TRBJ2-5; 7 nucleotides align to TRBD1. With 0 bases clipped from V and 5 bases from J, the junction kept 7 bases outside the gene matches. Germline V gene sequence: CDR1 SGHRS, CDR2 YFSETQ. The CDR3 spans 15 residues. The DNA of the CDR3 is TGCGCCAGCAGCTTGGAACCAGGGGGATGGGAGACCCAGTACTTC. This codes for CASSLEPGGWETQYF.

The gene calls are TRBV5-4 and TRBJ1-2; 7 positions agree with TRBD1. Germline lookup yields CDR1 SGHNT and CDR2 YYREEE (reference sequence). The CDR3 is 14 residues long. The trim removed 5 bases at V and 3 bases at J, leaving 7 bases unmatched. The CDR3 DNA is TGTGCCAGCAGAAACAGGGGCCTCGACTATGGCTACACCTTC. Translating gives CASRNRGLDYGYTF.

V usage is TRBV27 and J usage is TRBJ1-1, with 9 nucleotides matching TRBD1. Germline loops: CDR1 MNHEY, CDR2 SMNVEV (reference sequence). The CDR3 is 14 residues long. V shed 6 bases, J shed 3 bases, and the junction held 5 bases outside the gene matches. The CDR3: CASSWTGAYTEAFF. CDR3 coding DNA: TGTGCCAGCAGCTGGACAGGGGCGTACACTGAAGCTTTCTTT.

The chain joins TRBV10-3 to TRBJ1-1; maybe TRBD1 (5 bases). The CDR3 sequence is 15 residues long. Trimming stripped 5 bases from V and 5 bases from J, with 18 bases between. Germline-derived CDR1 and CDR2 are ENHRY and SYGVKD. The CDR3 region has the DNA TGTGCCATCAGTCCCGGGGGAAGGGGCCGGACTGAAGCTTTCTTT. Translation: CAISPGGRGRTEAFF.

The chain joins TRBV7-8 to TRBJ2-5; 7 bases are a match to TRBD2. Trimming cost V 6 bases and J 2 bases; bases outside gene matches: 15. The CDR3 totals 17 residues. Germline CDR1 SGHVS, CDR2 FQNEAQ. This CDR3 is CASRPRMGGGDQETQYF. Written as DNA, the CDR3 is TGTGCCAGCAGACCCCGGATGGGGGGGGGTGATCAAGAGACCCAGTACTTC.

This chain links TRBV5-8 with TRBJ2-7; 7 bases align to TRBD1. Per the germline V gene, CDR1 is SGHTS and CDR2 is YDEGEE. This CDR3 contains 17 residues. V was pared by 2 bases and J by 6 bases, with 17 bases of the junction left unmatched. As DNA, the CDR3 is TGTGCCAGCAGCTTAGGTCTATTGTTCGGGACAGTAGGCGAGCAGTACTTC. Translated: CASSLGLLFGTVGEQYF.

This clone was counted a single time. The CDR3 bases are TGTGCCAGCTTAGCGGGAGCAGAGACCCAGTACTTC. As protein: CASLAGAETQYF. The V call is TRBV28, the J call TRBJ2-5; the match to TRBD2 covers 9 bases. With 8 bases clipped from V and 4 bases from J, the junction kept 2 bases outside the gene matches. CDR1 and CDR2 from the germline V gene are MDHEN and SYDVKM. The CDR3 is 12 residues long.

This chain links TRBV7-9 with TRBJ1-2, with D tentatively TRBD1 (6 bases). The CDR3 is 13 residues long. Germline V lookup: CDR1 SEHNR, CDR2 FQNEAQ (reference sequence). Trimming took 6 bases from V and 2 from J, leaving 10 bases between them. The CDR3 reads CASSSQGNYGYTF. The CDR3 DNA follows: TGTGCCAGCAGTTCACAGGGAAACTATGGCTACACCTTC.

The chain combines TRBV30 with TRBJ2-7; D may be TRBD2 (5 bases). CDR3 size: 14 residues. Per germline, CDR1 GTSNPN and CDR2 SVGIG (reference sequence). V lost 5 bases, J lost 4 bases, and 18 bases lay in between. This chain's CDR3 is CAWGGVLPGYEQYF. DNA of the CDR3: TGTGCCTGGGGTGGAGTCCTTCCGGGGTACGAGCAGTACTTC.

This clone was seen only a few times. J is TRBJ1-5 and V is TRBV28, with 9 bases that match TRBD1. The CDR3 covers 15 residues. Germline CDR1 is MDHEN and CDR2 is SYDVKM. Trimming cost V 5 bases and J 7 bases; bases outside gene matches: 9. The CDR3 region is CASSPHRGPGQPQHF. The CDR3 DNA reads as TGTGCCAGCAGTCCACACAGGGGGCCTGGGCAGCCCCAGCATTTT. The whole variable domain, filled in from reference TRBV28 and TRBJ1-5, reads DVKVTQSSRYLVKRTGEKVFLECVQDMDHENMFWYRQDPGLGLRLIYFSYDVKMKEKGDIPEGYSVSREKKERFSLILESASTNQTSMYLCASSPHRGPGQPQHFGDGTRLSIL.

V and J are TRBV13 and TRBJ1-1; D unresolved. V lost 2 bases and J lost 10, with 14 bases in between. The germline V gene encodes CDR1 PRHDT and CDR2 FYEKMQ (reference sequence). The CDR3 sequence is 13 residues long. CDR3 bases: TGTGCCAGCAGCTTAACGGGAGAGATCCCAGCTTTCTTT. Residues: CASSLTGEIPAFF.

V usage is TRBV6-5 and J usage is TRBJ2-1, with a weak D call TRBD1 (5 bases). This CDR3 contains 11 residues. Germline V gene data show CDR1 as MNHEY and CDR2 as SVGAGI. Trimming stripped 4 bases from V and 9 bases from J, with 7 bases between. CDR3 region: CASSWGSEQFF. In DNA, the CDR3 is TGTGCCAGCAGTTGGGGCAGTGAGCAGTTCTTC.

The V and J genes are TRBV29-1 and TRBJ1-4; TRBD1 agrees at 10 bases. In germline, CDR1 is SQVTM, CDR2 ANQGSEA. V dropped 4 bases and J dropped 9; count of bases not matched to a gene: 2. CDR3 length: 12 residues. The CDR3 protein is CSVGQGAQKLFF. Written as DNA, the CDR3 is TGCAGCGTTGGACAGGGGGCCCAAAAACTGTTTTTT.

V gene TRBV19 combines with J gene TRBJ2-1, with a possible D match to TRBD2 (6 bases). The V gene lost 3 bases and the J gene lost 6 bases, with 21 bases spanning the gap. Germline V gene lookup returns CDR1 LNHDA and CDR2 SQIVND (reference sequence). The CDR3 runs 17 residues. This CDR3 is CASSIEGGVWSPNEQFF. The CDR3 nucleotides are TGTGCCAGTAGTATCGAGGGAGGCGTTTGGAGCCCCAATGAGCAGTTCTTC. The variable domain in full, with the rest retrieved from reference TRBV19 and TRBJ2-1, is DGGITQSPKYLFRKEGQNVTLSCEQNLNHDAMYWYRQDPGQGLRLIYYSQIVNDFQKGDIAEGYSVSREKKESFPLTVTSAQKNPTAFYLCASSIEGGVWSPNEQFFGPGTRLTVL.

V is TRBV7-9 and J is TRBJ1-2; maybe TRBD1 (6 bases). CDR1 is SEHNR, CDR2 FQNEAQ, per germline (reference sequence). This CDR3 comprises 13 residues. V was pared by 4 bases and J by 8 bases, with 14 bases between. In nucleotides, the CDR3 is TGTGCCAGCAGCTCAGGGCCAGGGGAAGGCTACACCTTC. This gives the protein CASSSGPGEGYTF.

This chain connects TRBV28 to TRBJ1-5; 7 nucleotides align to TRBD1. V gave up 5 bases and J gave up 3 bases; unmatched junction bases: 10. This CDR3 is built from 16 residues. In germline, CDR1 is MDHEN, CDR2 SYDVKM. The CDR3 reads CASSNDRVNFNQPQHF. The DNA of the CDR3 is TGTGCCAGCAGTAACGACAGGGTAAACTTCAATCAGCCCCAGCATTTT.